The rows below give T cell receptor beta chains drawn from one sample of a study of blood T cell repertoires in COVID-19. The table came from immunoSEQ multiplex PCR; TCRdb's copy has only in-frame clones and leaves some out. Among 200,000 or so clones listed, 60% to 80% were seen once. Sequencing used peripheral blood. These receptor sequences come from a man aged 60 to 69 with active or convalescent COVID-19. CDR3s include the opening cysteine and the closing phenylalanine or tryptophan. The D gene is left open where the match is weak. Clone size is given for some rows only: seen once, a few or many times, or a class if the clone is expanded.

D gene: -
V gene: TRBV19
J gene: TRBJ1-1
clone size: -
CDR3 DNA: TGTGCCAGTAGTATCGGTCAGGGAGGGACAAGAGCTTTCTTT
CDR3 protein: CASSIGQGGTRAFF

D gene: -
V gene: TRBV9
J gene: TRBJ1-4
clone size: -
CDR3 DNA: TGTGCCAGCAGCGTAGCTTCGCAGGGTACGGAAAAACTGTTTTTT
CDR3 protein: CASSVASQGTEKLFF

D gene: -
V gene: TRBV7-2
J gene: TRBJ2-2
clone size: -
CDR3 DNA: TGTGCCAGCAGCTATGCCCGGGGGTTAAGCCCCGGGGAGCTGTTTTTT
CDR3 protein: CASSYARGLSPGELFF

D gene: TRBD2
V gene: TRBV4-1
J gene: TRBJ2-7
clone size: few
CDR3 DNA: TGCGCCAGCGGGGAATGGGAGGGGCCGACCTACGAGCAGTACTTC
CDR3 protein: CASGEWEGPTYEQYF

D gene: -
V gene: TRBV7-2
J gene: TRBJ2-7
clone size: -
CDR3 DNA: TGTGCCAGCAGCTTTGGAGCGGCGGGAAACCTTATTGCGTCTTACGAGCAGTACTTC
CDR3 protein: CASSFGAAGNLIASYEQYF

D gene: -
V gene: TRBV5-1
J gene: TRBJ2-7
clone size: -
CDR3 DNA: TGCGCCAGCAGCTTAGGACGGCGCGAAGGGCAGGGCTCCTACGAGCAGTACTTC
CDR3 protein: CASSLGRREGQGSYEQYF

D gene: TRBD2
V gene: TRBV4-3
J gene: TRBJ2-3
clone size: -
CDR3 DNA: TGCGCCAGCAGCCAGAGCCTAGCGGGAGGGATCACAGATACGCAGTATTTT
CDR3 protein: CASSQSLAGGITDTQYF

D gene: TRBD2
V gene: TRBV7-9
J gene: TRBJ2-3
clone size: -
CDR3 DNA: TGTGCCAGCAGCTTATACCCCGTGGCTAGCGGGATCGTAGATACGCAGTATTTT
CDR3 protein: CASSLYPVASGIVDTQYF

D gene: -
V gene: TRBV6-2/TRBV6-3
J gene: TRBJ2-7
clone size: -
CDR3 DNA: TGTGCCAGCAGCTTCTCCCCGAGGACTCTCTCCTACGAGCAGTACTTC
CDR3 protein: CASSFSPRTLSYEQYF

D gene: -
V gene: TRBV15
J gene: TRBJ2-1
clone size: once
CDR3 DNA: TGTGCCACCAGCAGATCCCCTGGCGGGATTATCAACAATGAGCAGTTCTTC
CDR3 protein: CATSRSPGGIINNEQFF

D gene: TRBD2
V gene: TRBV2
J gene: TRBJ2-3
clone size: few
CDR3 DNA: TGTGCCAGCAGTGAAAGTCTAGCGGGGGATACGCAGTATTTT
CDR3 protein: CASSESLAGDTQYF

D gene: TRBD1
V gene: TRBV7-9
J gene: TRBJ2-3
clone size: -
CDR3 DNA: TGTGCCAGCAGGGCAAGGCTCCCCAGGGGGCGCGAGGCAGATACGCAGTATTTT
CDR3 protein: CASRARLPRGREADTQYF

D gene: TRBD1
V gene: TRBV6-5
J gene: TRBJ1-3
clone size: -
CDR3 DNA: TGTGCCAGCAGGTCCGGGACAGGGGTAGGAAACACCATATATTTT
CDR3 protein: CASRSGTGVGNTIYF

D gene: TRBD2
V gene: TRBV28
J gene: TRBJ2-5
clone size: -
CDR3 DNA: TGTGCCAGCAGTTTAGGGCGGGAGGGCCCGGAGACCCAGTACTTC
CDR3 protein: CASSLGREGPETQYF

D gene: TRBD1
V gene: TRBV3-1/TRBV3-2
J gene: TRBJ2-2
clone size: few
CDR3 DNA: TGTGCCAGCAGCCAGCGCGGGACAGGGGATGCCGGGGAGCTGTTTTTT
CDR3 protein: CASSQRGTGDAGELFF

D gene: -
V gene: TRBV18
J gene: TRBJ2-7
clone size: -
CDR3 DNA: TGTGCCAGCTCTTGGGGGGAGGCCTACGAGCAGTACTTC
CDR3 protein: CASSWGEAYEQYF

D gene: -
V gene: TRBV5-1
J gene: TRBJ1-4
clone size: -
CDR3 DNA: TGCGCCAGCAGCCGGTCCGGGGCTAATGAAAAACTGTTTTTT
CDR3 protein: CASSRSGANEKLFF

D gene: -
V gene: TRBV29-1
J gene: TRBJ1-2
clone size: -
CDR3 DNA: TGCAGCGTTGCCGTCACGCCGGGGGATGGCTACACCTTC
CDR3 protein: CSVAVTPGDGYTF

D gene: TRBD1
V gene: TRBV6-5
J gene: TRBJ2-1
clone size: -
CDR3 DNA: TGTGCCAGCAGTCTCCGGACAGGGCGAGAGGATGAGCAGTTCTTC
CDR3 protein: CASSLRTGREDEQFF

D gene: -
V gene: TRBV9
J gene: TRBJ1-1
clone size: -
CDR3 DNA: TGTGCCAGCAGCGCTACTCTTGGCAGGGGCAATGACACTGAAGCTTTCTTT
CDR3 protein: CASSATLGRGNDTEAFF

D gene: TRBD2
V gene: TRBV9
J gene: TRBJ2-1
clone size: once
CDR3 DNA: TGTGCCAGCAGCGTCGGGACTACCAGATATAACTCCCACGATACAATGGGGTGGGAGCAGTTCTTC
CDR3 protein: CASSVGTTRYNSHDTMGWEQFF

D gene: -
V gene: TRBV6-5
J gene: TRBJ2-5
clone size: once
CDR3 DNA: TGTGCCAGCACCTATGGACTGGGCGAGAGGACCCAGTACTTC
CDR3 protein: CASTYGLGERTQYF

D gene: TRBD1
V gene: TRBV3-1/TRBV3-2
J gene: TRBJ1-2
clone size: many
CDR3 DNA: TGTGCCAGCAGGGACAGGGCAGGTGGCTACACCTTC
CDR3 protein: CASRDRAGGYTF

D gene: -
V gene: TRBV5-1
J gene: TRBJ1-3
clone size: -
CDR3 DNA: TGCGCCAGCAGCCCCCGGGGGGGCGACTCTGGAAACACCATATATTTT
CDR3 protein: CASSPRGGDSGNTIYF

D gene: TRBD2
V gene: TRBV6-5
J gene: TRBJ2-4
clone size: -
CDR3 DNA: TGTGCCAGCAGCCGTAGCGGGGGAAGGGAAAACATTCAGTACTTC
CDR3 protein: CASSRSGGRENIQYF

D gene: TRBD2
V gene: TRBV28
J gene: TRBJ2-7
clone size: -
CDR3 DNA: TGTGCCAGCAGTTCCAGGACTAGATTATTATACGAGCAGTACTTC
CDR3 protein: CASSSRTRLLYEQYF